This TCR beta chain was sequenced during a study of shared clonotypes between healthy human individuals. Study information: CD8 memory received one plate per donor, CD8 naive two, CD4 memory three and CD4 naive three.

V dropped 3 bases and J dropped 2 bases, with 22 bases sitting between them. This CDR3 has 19 residues. The naive CD8 subset, CD45RO-negative cells positively selected for CCR7, excluded terminally differentiated effector memory CD45RA+ cells. TCRdb keeps only in-frame clones here, not all; method: immunoSEQ multiplex PCR. The sample includes 750,000 to 1,000,000 clones, 80% to 95% of them seen just once. In regard to this clone: The antigen remains unidentified.

Study results and caveats: A few donors showed sharing of around 5% of naive CD4 clonotypes. What rarefaction showed was incomplete sorted-subset sequencing despite large depth. Among the subsets, naive ones generally showed larger estimated richness than memory ones.

The specimen was naive CD8+ T cells sorted from blood. This receptor was identified in a man aged 25-45 years in good health. This chain connects TRBV23-1 to TRBJ2-2, with D perhaps TRBD2 (5 bases). Being an ORF, TRBV23-1 has a function that is uncertain. The CDR3 nucleotides are TGCGCCAGCAGTCAGGATACGCAGGAGGAGGAGACTAACACCGGGGAGCTGTTTTTT. It codes for CASSQDTQEEETNTGELFF.